What follows is one T cell receptor beta chain and its context. This table comes from immunoSEQ multiplex PCR, and its TCRdb copy is limited to in-frame clones, with some not included. This sample has roughly 95,000 clones, with approximately 86% found just once. This specimen belongs to a study of control samples from healthy donors and cancer patients. After removal of 5 bases from V and 4 bases from J, the junction contained 11 bases not matched to a gene. The CDR3 has 18 residues. Per germline, CDR1 LNHDA and CDR2 SQIVND (reference sequence). The source is a young man in good health. Sequenced input: blood. V gene TRBV19 combines with J gene TRBJ2-5; 15 bases align to TRBD2. The CDR3, as DNA: TGTGCCAGTAGTCCCGGACTAGCGGGAGGGCCTCGTGCAGAGACCCAGTACTTC. Its protein product is CASSPGLAGGPRAETQYF.